This T cell receptor beta chain was observed in a study of blood T cell repertoires in COVID-19. In the study overall: PBMCs, B-cell-depleted T cells, or T cells were the source of the cDNA or gDNA that made up the material.

TCRdb's copy holds only in-frame clones and misses some; the assay was immunoSEQ multiplex PCR. The top ten hold approximately 1.5% of the sample, which has roughly 410,000 clones, around 89% seen once. Germline V gene sequence: CDR1 LNHDA, CDR2 SQIVND (reference sequence). The CDR3 spans 14 residues. Trimming shortened V by 5 bases and J by 5 bases, and 10 bases separated the two germline ends. The sequence was obtained from a woman between 35 and 50 years old with COVID-19, enrolled during active disease. The chain has TRBV19 and TRBJ1-6; possibly TRBD1 for D (5 bases). The material sequenced was peripheral blood. CDR3 coding DNA: TGTGCCAGTAGTCGGGGACTGAATAATTCACCCCTCCACTTT. Encoded protein: CASSRGLNNSPLHF. The full variable domain, in which reference TRBV19 and TRBJ1-6 provide the parts outside the CDR3, is DGGITQSPKYLFRKEGQNVTLSCEQNLNHDAMYWYRQDPGQGLRLIYYSQIVNDFQKGDIAEGYSVSREKKESFPLTVTSAQKNPTAFYLCASSRGLNNSPLHFGNGTRLTVT.